The clone carrying this TCR beta chain came up many times. What it binds is not known. Germline V gene data show CDR1 as SGHAT and CDR2 as FQNNGV. V was pared by 1 base and J by 4 bases, with 3 bases of the junction left unmatched. This CDR3 has 14 amino acids. cDNA was made by 5'RACE with 10-nucleotide random UMIs. TCRdb itself ran the 5' RACE reads through MiXCR, one entry per CDR3 protein. The table lists over 45,000 distinct CDR3 sequences, about 4% of them singletons, with around 2% in the top ten. These data originate in a study of neurological immune-mediated disorders. Study-wide points: The level of TCR clonal expansion was highest in patients with HTLV-1-associated myelopathy and lowest in multiple sclerosis, where it fell below the level seen in healthy controls.

The chain is built from TRBV11-2 and TRBJ1-1; 7 nucleotides line up with TRBD1. Sequencing input: CD4+ T cells from blood. The origin of this receptor is a woman in her thirties or forties with multiple sclerosis. In DNA, the CDR3 is TGTGCCAGCAGCTTAGGACAGGGATCCACTGAAGCTTTCTTT. Encoded protein: CASSLGQGSTEAFF.